A selection of T cell receptor beta chains follows, all from one sample in a study of STAT3 mutations in large granular lymphocyte leukemia. Profiled with immunoSEQ multiplex PCR; TCRdb holds only in-frame clones, not every one. The table has approximately 30,000 clones, approximately 80% seen once; the top ten hold approximately 30%. Sequenced: peripheral blood mononuclear cells. All receptors derive from a woman aged 50 to 60 with T-cell large granular lymphocyte leukemia. Some clones in this sample may be carry-over from other donors' samples. CDR3s include the opening cysteine and the closing phenylalanine or tryptophan. A D gene is named only where the DNA matches it firmly. Rows give clone size only sometimes, using once, few, many, or a class for an expanded clone.

TRBD2	TRBV7-2	TRBJ2-7	few	CASSLRLAGAPYEQYF	TGTGCCAGCAGCTTGCGCTTAGCGGGGGCCCCCTACGAGCAGTACTTC
TRBD1	TRBV4-3	TRBJ1-4	once	CASSQGQGVEKLFF	TGCGCCAGCAGCCAGGGACAGGGGGTAGAAAAACTGTTTTTT
TRBD1	TRBV2	TRBJ2-7	.	CAGKGQGAYEQYF	TGTGCCGGAAAGGGACAGGGGGCTTACGAGCAGTACTTC
.	TRBV5-6	TRBJ1-2	.	CASSSGYGYTF	TGTGCCAGCAGCTCCGGCTATGGCTACACCTTC
.	TRBV28	TRBJ2-7	few	CASSLVNYEQYF	TGTGCCAGCAGTTTGGTCAACTACGAGCAGTACTTC
.	TRBV30	TRBJ2-1	.	CAWSPRGVEQFF	TGTGCCTGGAGTCCGCGGGGTGTTGAGCAGTTCTTC
.	TRBV7-2	TRBJ1-2	.	CASSIGPHNYGYTF	TGTGCCAGCAGCATTGGACCGCATAACTATGGCTACACCTTC
TRBD2	TRBV6-5	TRBJ2-5	.	CASSYSGGGQETQYF	TGTGCCAGCAGTTACTCCGGGGGAGGGCAAGAGACCCAGTACTTC
.	TRBV25-1	TRBJ1-1	.	CASTPPPGANTEAFF	TGTGCCAGCACCCCCCCGCCGGGGGCCAACACTGAAGCTTTCTTT
.	TRBV5-4	TRBJ1-2	.	CASSRGIGRNYGYTF	TGTGCCAGCAGTAGGGGGATAGGCCGAAACTATGGCTACACCTTC
.	TRBV14	TRBJ1-1	.	CASSHDIDTEAFF	TGTGCCAGCAGCCATGACATAGACACTGAAGCTTTCTTT
TRBD1	TRBV5-1	TRBJ1-2	.	CASSLSGTEYGYTF	TGCGCCAGCAGCTTGTCCGGGACAGAATATGGCTACACCTTC
.	TRBV27	TRBJ2-7	.	CASSPFRDPKGEYF	TGTGCCAGCAGTCCCTTCAGGGACCCAAAGGGGGAGTACTTC
.	TRBV18	TRBJ2-5	.	CASSPGLGETQYF	TGTGCCAGCTCACCGGGTCTTGGAGAGACCCAGTACTTC
.	TRBV19	TRBJ1-5	.	CASRGGPNSNQPQHF	TGTGCCAGTAGAGGGGGACCTAATAGCAATCAGCCCCAGCATTTT
.	TRBV18	TRBJ1-5	.	CASSPFSIQNNQPQHF	TGTGCCAGCTCACCATTTAGTATCCAGAACAATCAGCCCCAGCATTTT
TRBD2	TRBV2	TRBJ2-3	.	CASSAGTRRGAGVKDTQYF	TGTGCCAGCAGTGCCGGGACACGGCGGGGAGCGGGAGTTAAAGATACGCAGTATTTT
TRBD1	TRBV10-3	TRBJ2-7	.	CAISPGTGGAEQYF	TGTGCCATCAGCCCCGGGACAGGGGGCGCCGAGCAGTACTTC
.	TRBV27	TRBJ2-7	once	CASSLASPPYEQYF	TGTGCCAGCAGTTTAGCTAGTCCCCCCTACGAGCAGTACTTC
.	TRBV7-2	TRBJ2-1	.	CASSLALRGDEQFF	TGTGCCAGCAGCTTAGCGCTGCGAGGCGATGAGCAGTTCTTC
.	TRBV28	TRBJ2-5	.	CASSEEFAETQYF	TGTGCCAGCAGTGAGGAATTTGCGGAGACCCAGTACTTC
.	TRBV4-2	TRBJ1-2	.	CASSQDGQGLYGYTF	TGTGCCAGCAGCCAAGATGGGCAGGGGTTATATGGCTACACCTTC
TRBD1	TRBV11-2	TRBJ2-1	.	CASSLLGTGPRDEQFF	TGTGCCAGCAGCTTATTGGGGACAGGGCCAAGGGATGAGCAGTTCTTC
TRBD2	TRBV29-1	TRBJ2-3	.	CSVEGTSGRTDTQYF	TGCAGCGTTGAAGGGACTAGCGGGAGGACAGATACGCAGTATTTT
.	TRBV5-1	TRBJ2-3	.	CASSLRGHSTDTQYF	TGCGCCAGCAGCCTGAGGGGACACAGCACAGATACGCAGTATTTT
TRBD1	TRBV7-9	TRBJ1-2	once	CASSFSQGQGYGYTF	TGTGCCAGCAGCTTCTCTCAGGGACAGGGTTATGGCTACACCTTC
TRBD1	TRBV7-9	TRBJ2-5	.	CASSLGTGMLGETQYF	TGTGCCAGCAGCTTAGGGACAGGGATGTTGGGAGAGACCCAGTACTTC
.	TRBV5-1	TRBJ2-7	.	CASSLKPSTYEQYF	TGCGCCAGCAGCTTGAAACCTTCCACCTACGAGCAGTACTTC
TRBD1	TRBV29-1	TRBJ1-2	.	CSVEVTGWYGYTF	TGCAGCGTGGAAGTGACAGGGTGGTATGGCTACACCTTC
.	TRBV7-3	TRBJ2-1	.	CASSPVGGRFDEQFF	TGTGCCAGCAGCCCGGTCGGGGGGCGCTTCGATGAGCAGTTCTTC
TRBD2	TRBV18	TRBJ2-2	.	CASSRTSGRESTGELFF	TGTGCCAGCTCCAGGACTAGCGGGAGGGAAAGCACCGGGGAGCTGTTTTTT
TRBD1	TRBV29-1	TRBJ2-7	.	CSVSGLTGSSYEQYF	TGCAGCGTTTCGGGTTTGACAGGGAGCTCCTACGAGCAGTACTTC
.	TRBV12-5	TRBJ2-1	once	CASGSGGGGNYNEQFF	TGTGCTAGTGGGTCTGGGGGGGGCGGGAACTACAATGAGCAGTTCTTC
.	TRBV9	TRBJ2-7	.	CASSVGTVGEQYF	TGTGCCAGCAGCGTAGGCACGGTTGGGGAGCAGTACTTC
.	TRBV7-2	TRBJ1-1	.	CASSIQGGRDTEAFF	TGTGCCAGCAGCATACAGGGCGGGAGGGACACTGAAGCTTTCTTT
.	TRBV2	TRBJ1-5	medium-sized	CASSRLNSNQPQHF	TGTGCCAGCAGCCGACTAAATAGCAATCAGCCCCAGCATTTT
TRBD1	TRBV7-9	TRBJ1-1	.	CAREVQGANTEAFF	TGTGCCAGGGAAGTGCAGGGGGCGAACACTGAAGCTTTCTTT
TRBD2	TRBV7-9	TRBJ2-3	.	CASSSDYGTSGSDTQYF	TGTGCCAGCAGCTCCGACTACGGGACTAGCGGGAGTGATACGCAGTATTTT
TRBD1	TRBV6-5	TRBJ1-2	.	CASSFGKQGGTAGYTF	TGTGCCAGCAGTTTCGGTAAACAGGGGGGAACGGCTGGCTACACCTTC
.	TRBV29-1	TRBJ2-5	.	CSVEESFQETQYF	TGCAGCGTTGAAGAAAGCTTCCAAGAGACCCAGTACTTC
.	TRBV6-6	TRBJ1-5	few	CASSATGPDQHF	TGTGCCAGCAGTGCCACAGGGCCTGACCAGCATTTT
.	TRBV11-2	TRBJ2-1	.	CASSSLGGSNEQFF	TGTGCCAGCAGCTCCCTGGGGGGTAGCAATGAGCAGTTCTTC
.	TRBV18	TRBJ1-3	.	CASSPPHRNSGNTIYF	TGTGCCAGCTCACCACCCCACAGGAACTCTGGAAACACCATATATTTT